Each of the 18 T cell receptor beta chains below was sequenced from the same sample in a study of beta chain features in type 1 diabetes. Sequencing targeted expressed TCRB transcripts, as all isolated RNA had been reverse transcribed. Assay: immunoSEQ multiplex PCR; the TCRdb copy retains only in-frame clones and omits some. The sample gives 600,000 to 650,000 clones, about 14% of which show up once; around 0.1% is in the top ten. The sequenced material came from naive CD4+ T cells from blood. These TCRs come from a man aged 18 to 30 in good health.

V gene TRBV6-5 combines with J gene TRBJ2-6; TRBD1 agrees at 7 bases. Losses at the gene ends were 7 bases for V and 4 bases for J; bases not matched to a gene: 7. The CDR3 is 15 residues long. CDR1 and CDR2 from the germline V gene are MNHEY and SVGAGI. CDR3 sequence reads: CASTKQGLGANVLTF. The CDR3 DNA sequence: TGTGCCAGCACCAAACAGGGGCTCGGGGCCAACGTCCTGACTTTC.

This chain links TRBV27 with TRBJ1-1, with D maybe TRBD1 (6 bases). Germline loops: CDR1 MNHEY, CDR2 SMNVEV (reference sequence). The V and J ends lost 7 bases and 5 bases respectively, with 23 bases between them. The CDR3 contains 16 residues. The CDR3 nucleotides read TGTGCCAGCAATCCTGCCCGGGGGACAAAGGGTACTGAAGCTTTCTTT. Protein: CASNPARGTKGTEAFF.

This clone was observed a handful of times. The V and J genes are TRBV6-1 and TRBJ2-7, with TRBD1 matching 7 bases. CDR1 is MNHNS and CDR2 is SASEGT in the germline V gene. This CDR3 contains 14 residues. The trim removed 2 bases at V and 3 bases at J, leaving 4 bases unmatched. The CDR3 sequence is CASSERAGGYEQYF. CDR3 in DNA: TGTGCCAGCAGTGAACGGGCAGGGGGCTACGAGCAGTACTTC.

The chain combines TRBV14 with TRBJ1-1; D gene ambiguous. This CDR3 is 13 amino acids long. The V end lost 3 bases, the J end lost 5 bases, and 10 bases lay between the germline ends. CDR1 and CDR2 from the germline V gene are SGHDN and FVKESK. The CDR3 nucleotides read TGTGCCAGCAGCCAGACCCAGTGGACTGAAGCTTTCTTT. Encoded protein: CASSQTQWTEAFF.

To note about this clone: A read error may produce the germline difference seen at one junction end. The chain employs TRBV6-5 and TRBJ2-7; a weak D match, TRBD1 (5 bases). This CDR3 has 14 amino acids. Per the germline V gene, CDR1 is MNHEY and CDR2 is SVGAGI. The CDR3 region is CASSYGQGSYDQYF. CDR3 in DNA: TGTGCCAGCAGTTACGGGCAGGGCTCCTACGACCAGTACTTC.

This clone has more than one count but fewer than ten. V usage is TRBV7-9 and J usage is TRBJ1-2; D not certain. CDR1 and CDR2 (germline): SEHNR, FQNEAQ (reference sequence). CDR3 length: 15 residues. Trimming removed 1 base from V and 1 base from J, with 10 bases in between. The CDR3 sequence: CASSLERAFNYGYTF. CDR3 coding DNA: TGTGCCAGCAGCTTAGAACGGGCCTTTAACTATGGCTACACCTTC.

This clone turned up a few times. The chain links TRBV4-3 to TRBJ2-5, with D perhaps matching TRBD1 (5 bases). CDR1 is LGHNA, CDR2 YSLEER, per germline. V shed 1 base and J shed 3 bases, with 12 bases lying between them. The CDR3 extends over 15 amino acids. This chain's CDR3 is CASSQGRQKKETQYF. The CDR3 region has the DNA TGCGCCAGCAGCCAAGGCCGACAGAAAAAAGAGACCCAGTACTTC.

The rearrangement joins TRBV6-5 to TRBJ2-7; 8 nucleotides line up with TRBD1. The CDR3 is 14 amino acids. The ends lost 5 bases at V and 2 bases at J; junction bases unmatched: 5. Per the germline V gene, CDR1 is MNHEY and CDR2 is SVGAGI. The DNA for the CDR3 is TGTGCCAGCAGTCGGACAGGGAGCCCCTACGAGCAGTACTTC. As protein: CASSRTGSPYEQYF.

Comment on this clone: An end of the junction differs from the germline gene, which may be a read error. CDR3 DNA: TGTGCCAGCAGCGTAGCTGGGACTAGCGTTCACTTC. Residues: CASSVAGTSVHF. J is TRBJ2-5 and V is TRBV9; 10 bases fit TRBD2. CDR1 is SGDLS and CDR2 is YYNGEE in the germline V gene. The CDR3 spans 12 residues.

This clone has only a few counts. The CDR3 region is CASSPTVSGNTIYF. The CDR3 bases are TGTGCCAGCAGCCCGACGGTATCTGGAAACACCATATATTTT. The J gene is TRBJ1-3, the V gene TRBV7-3; no reliable D call. CDR3 length equals 14 residues. Germline V CDR1 and CDR2: SGHTA, FQGTGA. The germline V and J ends were trimmed by 5 bases and 1 base, with 9 bases remaining between them.

This clone turned up a few times. The CDR3 here is CASSRDSDTIYF. CDR3 nucleotide sequence: TGTGCCAGCAGCCGGGACTCGGACACCATATATTTT. V gene TRBV7-9 combines with J gene TRBJ1-3, with TRBD1 as a possible D gene (5 bases). Trimming left V 5 bases short and J 8 bases short, with 10 bases between. CDR3 length: 12 residues. Germline assignment: CDR1 SEHNR and CDR2 FQNEAQ (reference sequence).

The chain uses TRBV4-1 and TRBJ2-2, with D possibly matching TRBD2 (6 bases). Germline V gene lookup returns CDR1 MGHRA and CDR2 YSYEKL. V gave up 1 base and J gave up 2 bases, with 8 bases separating them. The CDR3 is made up of 15 amino acids. CDR3 bases: TGCGCCAGCAGCCAAGGACTAGGAAACACCGGGGAGCTGTTTTTT. Translating it yields CASSQGLGNTGELFF.

The CDR3 is CASSSIGTGNFYEQYF. Here the CDR3 DNA reads TGCGCCAGCAGCTCGATCGGGACAGGGAATTTCTACGAGCAGTACTTC. The chain recombines TRBV5-1 with TRBJ2-7; 9 nucleotides agree with TRBD1. Unmatched junction bases numbered 10, after V lost 3 bases and J lost 3 bases. Germline V gene sequence: CDR1 SGHRS, CDR2 YFSETQ. This CDR3 spans 16 amino acids. Variable domain in full (rest from reference TRBV5-1 and TRBJ2-7): KAGVTQTPRYLIKTRGQQVTLSCSPISGHRSVSWYQQTPGQGLQFLFEYFSETQRNKGNFPGRFSGRQFSNSRSEMNVSTLELGDSALYLCASSSIGTGNFYEQYFGPGTRLTVT.

In its sample, this clone was seen a few times. This chain links TRBV4-1 with TRBJ2-7; maybe TRBD2 (6 bases). V was cut by 4 bases and J by 7 bases, with 8 bases left in between. The CDR3 runs to 11 residues. CDR1 is MGHRA and CDR2 is YSYEKL in the germline V gene. CDR3 DNA sequence: TGCGCCAGCAGCCGTGGGGGGGAGCAGTACTTC. Amino acids: CASSRGGEQYF.

This clone was counted between two and nine times. V is TRBV4-2 and J is TRBJ1-5; D perhaps matches TRBD1 (6 bases). From germline, CDR1 is LGHNA and CDR2 YNFKEQ. Trimming took off 0 bases at V and 1 base at J, with 13 bases between the two ends. CDR3 size: 17 residues. CDR3 sequence (DNA): TGTGCCAGCAGCCAAGATCTTTCCAGGGGAAGCAATCAGCCCCAGCATTTT. This encodes CASSQDLSRGSNQPQHF.

The genes are TRBV5-1 and TRBJ1-6, with no clear D. The CDR3 is 14 amino acids. Germline lookup yields CDR1 SGHRS and CDR2 YFSETQ. The V end lost 1 base, the J end lost 10 bases, and 12 bases lay between the germline ends. The CDR3 sequence: CASSLLEDLSPLHF. CDR3 sequence (DNA): TGCGCCAGCAGCTTGCTGGAGGACTTATCACCCCTCCACTTT.

The V call is TRBV7-9, the J call TRBJ1-2, with a possible D match to TRBD1 (5 bases). The ends were cut back, 5 bases at V and 0 bases at J, with 16 bases in the middle. Germline lookup yields CDR1 SEHNR and CDR2 FQNEAQ (reference sequence). This CDR3 has 16 amino acids. DNA of the CDR3: TGTGCCAGCAGCCGGGACTACTACTTGGCTAACTATGGCTACACCTTC. Translating gives CASSRDYYLANYGYTF.

The V gene is TRBV7-9, the J gene TRBJ2-7; 7 nucleotides align to TRBD1. The V gene's germline CDR1 is SEHNR and CDR2 FQNEAQ (reference sequence). J was trimmed by 3 bases and V by 6 bases; bases with no gene match: 5. The CDR3 sequence is 13 residues long. Here the CDR3 DNA reads TGTGCCAGCAGTCGGCCAGGGGGCTACGAGCAGTACTTC. Translated: CASSRPGGYEQYF.